This is a list of T cell receptor beta chains from one sample in a study of a mutant IDH1 vaccine in newly diagnosed glioma. The data were produced by immunoSEQ multiplex PCR, yet TCRdb's version contains in-frame clones alone and is incomplete. Of roughly 74,000 clones in the sample, about 85% were seen once. Their antigen targets remain unknown. The sample was PBMCs, taken from a glioma patient whose treatment included an IDH1 peptide vaccine. These receptors all stem from a woman aged 45-60 years with glioma. Both conserved end residues are part of each CDR3.

J gene: TRBJ2-6
V gene: TRBV5-1
CDR3 protein: CASSPRQGWSSGANVLTF

J gene: TRBJ2-5
V gene: TRBV28
CDR3 protein: CASSSTPTSGRSATQYF

J gene: TRBJ2-7
V gene: TRBV5-4
CDR3 protein: CASSPWTGDEQYF

J gene: TRBJ1-5
V gene: TRBV7-9
CDR3 protein: CASSVQSSNQPQHF

J gene: TRBJ1-4
V gene: TRBV15
CDR3 protein: CATSSRTGGDEKLFF

J gene: TRBJ2-1
V gene: TRBV28
CDR3 protein: CASSQIGPGLAGNEQFF

J gene: TRBJ2-7
V gene: TRBV2
CDR3 protein: CASSASGSYEQYF

J gene: TRBJ2-6
V gene: TRBV5-1
CDR3 protein: CASKIALSGANVLTF

J gene: TRBJ1-1
V gene: TRBV7-9
CDR3 protein: CASSQQGGTEAFF

J gene: TRBJ2-1
V gene: TRBV6-4
CDR3 protein: CASSDGRGGSSYNEQFF

J gene: TRBJ2-7
V gene: TRBV6-1
CDR3 protein: CASSEWQGRAGEQYF

J gene: TRBJ1-1
V gene: TRBV25-1
CDR3 protein: CASSASGAWVSAFF

J gene: TRBJ2-7
V gene: TRBV19
CDR3 protein: CASSPRGRAREQYF

J gene: NA
V gene: TRBV5-6
CDR3 protein: CASSYGQGQLRYEQYF

J gene: TRBJ2-7
V gene: TRBV4-1
CDR3 protein: CASSQVSRGEQYF

J gene: TRBJ2-4
V gene: TRBV7-3
CDR3 protein: CASSLNSGIQYF

J gene: TRBJ1-1
V gene: TRBV4-2
CDR3 protein: CASSQASGQGLRVEAFF

J gene: TRBJ2-7
V gene: TRBV6-5
CDR3 protein: CASSQQGSYHEQYF

J gene: TRBJ1-2
V gene: TRBV29-1
CDR3 protein: CSVAGRGQNYGYTF

J gene: TRBJ1-2
V gene: TRBV6-5
CDR3 protein: CASSGPGWAGGYTF

J gene: TRBJ1-5
V gene: TRBV9
CDR3 protein: CASSVSGDSNQPQHF

J gene: TRBJ2-7
V gene: TRBV5-4
CDR3 protein: CASSPSGGRNDEQYF

J gene: TRBJ2-1
V gene: TRBV5-3
CDR3 protein: CATKLGEGQGKNEQFF

J gene: TRBJ2-1
V gene: TRBV6-5
CDR3 protein: CASWRQPLDNEQFF

J gene: TRBJ2-5
V gene: TRBV5-1
CDR3 protein: CASSLVGRVETQYF

J gene: TRBJ2-7
V gene: TRBV5-1
CDR3 protein: CASSLGVSYEQYF

J gene: TRBJ2-1
V gene: TRBV20-1
CDR3 protein: CSASGTSKFF

J gene: TRBJ2-7
V gene: TRBV14
CDR3 protein: CASSQDNYEQYF

J gene: TRBJ2-7
V gene: TRBV5-1
CDR3 protein: CASRQGASYEQYF

J gene: TRBJ2-6
V gene: TRBV10-3
CDR3 protein: CAISASTGSSGANVLTF

J gene: TRBJ1-1
V gene: TRBV5-4
CDR3 protein: CASSLWTGVDTEAFF

J gene: TRBJ2-5
V gene: TRBV5-6
CDR3 protein: CASTNLETQYF

J gene: TRBJ1-6
V gene: TRBV9
CDR3 protein: CASSPVGGGNSPLHF

J gene: TRBJ1-5
V gene: TRBV28
CDR3 protein: CASSPVGANNQPQHF

J gene: TRBJ2-2
V gene: TRBV19
CDR3 protein: CASSSKTGANTGELFF

J gene: TRBJ2-3
V gene: TRBV7-3
CDR3 protein: CASSLTASTGTQYF

J gene: TRBJ1-4
V gene: TRBV28
CDR3 protein: CASSLWGGTNEKLFF

J gene: TRBJ1-1
V gene: TRBV12-5
CDR3 protein: CASGLVQGAEAFF

J gene: TRBJ2-3
V gene: TRBV6-5
CDR3 protein: CASSLWTGPTDTQYF

J gene: TRBJ1-1
V gene: TRBV5-1
CDR3 protein: CASRAQGGDTEAFF

J gene: TRBJ2-7
V gene: TRBV27
CDR3 protein: CASSLGGHGPYEQYF

J gene: TRBJ2-5
V gene: TRBV28
CDR3 protein: CAATGRLWETQYF

J gene: TRBJ1-1
V gene: TRBV30
CDR3 protein: CAWDKGLGTEAFF

J gene: TRBJ1-1
V gene: TRBV5-4
CDR3 protein: CASSLAILQNTEAFF

J gene: TRBJ1-5
V gene: TRBV7-2
CDR3 protein: CASSLETGRYQPQHF

J gene: TRBJ2-3
V gene: TRBV2
CDR3 protein: CATVRDSRTDTQYF

J gene: TRBJ2-1
V gene: TRBV27
CDR3 protein: CASTHGTSGTNEQFF

J gene: TRBJ2-6
V gene: TRBV5-1
CDR3 protein: CASSPGQGSHPVLTF

J gene: TRBJ2-1
V gene: TRBV5-1
CDR3 protein: CASSFFAEPYNEQFF